The 15 T cell receptor beta chains below all came from one sample that was sequenced in a study of blood T cell repertoires in COVID-19. Profiled with immunoSEQ multiplex PCR; TCRdb holds only in-frame clones, not every one. The profile shows roughly 170,000 clones, less than 90% of them singletons. Sequencing used peripheral blood. The receptors stem from a man between 65 and 85 years old with active or convalescent COVID-19.

CDR3 sequence (DNA): TGTGCCAGCAGCCACCATCAGGGGGTTACTCCTAACTATGGCTACACCTTC. It yields the protein CASSHHQGVTPNYGYTF. This sequence joins TRBV11-2 and TRBJ1-2, with 7 bases lining up with TRBD1. The CDR3 length is 17 residues. Germline V lookup: CDR1 SGHAT, CDR2 FQNNGV. The V segment lost 5 bases and the J segment 0 bases; nucleotides outside the gene matches: 12.

The chain uses TRBV5-1 and TRBJ2-7, with D tentatively TRBD1 (6 bases). Trimming left V 4 bases short and J 0 bases short, with 20 bases between. Per the germline V gene, CDR1 is SGHRS and CDR2 is YFSETQ. The CDR3 spans 17 residues. CDR3 sequence: CASSETGRGRDSYEQYF. The CDR3 DNA sequence: TGCGCCAGCAGCGAAACAGGGAGAGGCAGGGACTCCTACGAGCAGTACTTC.

The chain combines TRBV19 with TRBJ2-5; D is uncertain. The CDR3 totals 12 residues. V lost 4 bases and J lost 2, with 5 bases in between. The germline V gene has CDR1 LNHDA and CDR2 SQIVND (reference sequence). The DNA for the CDR3 is TGTGCCAGTAGTAACAATCAAGAGACCCAGTACTTC. It translates to CASSNNQETQYF. Based on the CDR3 plus reference TRBV19 and TRBJ2-5, the full variable domain is DGGITQSPKYLFRKEGQNVTLSCEQNLNHDAMYWYRQDPGQGLRLIYYSQIVNDFQKGDIAEGYSVSREKKESFPLTVTSAQKNPTAFYLCASSNNQETQYFGPGTRLLVL.

The gene calls are TRBV6-2 or TRBV6-3 and TRBJ2-7; the D gene is possibly TRBD2 (6 bases). V was trimmed by 4 bases and J by 1 base, leaving 8 bases between them. This CDR3 has 13 amino acids. CDR1 MNHEY and CDR2 SVGEGT come from the germline V gene. DNA for the CDR3: TGTGCCAGCAGTTTTGGGAGGTCCTACGAGCAGTACTTC. It specifies CASSFGRSYEQYF.

The chain carries TRBV2 and TRBJ1-5, with D maybe TRBD1 (5 bases). Germline CDR1 reads SNHLY; CDR2 reads FYNNEI. This CDR3 has 13 residues. Trimming took off 7 bases at V and 0 bases at J, with 7 bases between the two ends. CDR3 nucleotides: TGTGCCAGCAAGGGGTTTAGCAATCAGCCCCAGCATTTT. It codes for CASKGFSNQPQHF.

CDR3 in DNA: TGTGCCAGCTCAACCGGGACACAGAATGAAAAACTGTTTTTT. Its translation: CASSTGTQNEKLFF. The chain recombines TRBV18 with TRBJ1-4; D possibly corresponds to TRBD1 (6 bases). Germline CDR1 KGHSH, CDR2 LQKENI. V dropped 5 bases and J dropped 5 bases, with 12 bases sitting between them. The CDR3 sequence is 14 residues long.

J is TRBJ1-2 and V is TRBV3-1 (or the pseudogene TRBV3-2); possibly TRBD1 for D (5 bases). The CDR3 is made up of 14 amino acids. Germline assignment: CDR1 LGHDT and CDR2 YNNKEL (reference sequence). V was clipped by 1 base and J by 8 bases, with 14 bases between them. The CDR3 region has the DNA TGTGCCAGCAGCCAAGGACAGCGCGCGGGAGGCTACACCTTC. Amino acid sequence: CASSQGQRAGGYTF.

The genes are TRBV14 and TRBJ1-1, with TRBD1 as a possible D gene (6 bases). V gave up 2 bases and J gave up 1 base, with 14 bases separating them. This CDR3 has 16 amino acids. The germline gives CDR1 SGHDN, CDR2 FVKESK. The CDR3 protein is CASSQLGGPRNTEAFF. CDR3 nucleotides: TGTGCCAGCAGCCAACTCGGGGGGCCGAGGAACACTGAAGCTTTCTTT.

The genes are TRBV5-1 and TRBJ1-1, with 9 bases identical to TRBD1. CDR3 length equals 16 residues. V lost 3 bases to trimming and J lost 1 base; unmatched junction nucleotides: 7. Looked up from germline, CDR1 is SGHRS and CDR2 is YFSETQ. This chain's CDR3 is CASSSGTGNKNTEAFF. CDR3 nucleotide sequence: TGCGCCAGCAGCTCCGGGACAGGGAATAAGAACACTGAAGCTTTCTTT.

The chain combines TRBV29-1 with TRBJ1-5; no clear D. V was shortened by 4 bases and J by 2 bases, with 9 bases between the two germline ends. CDR3 length: 13 amino acids. CDR1 and CDR2 (germline): SQVTM, ANQGSEA. This CDR3 reads CSVGTGGNQPQHF. CDR3 DNA: TGCAGCGTTGGAACCGGGGGCAATCAGCCCCAGCATTTT.

The CDR3 region is CASIRGTNEKLFF. CDR3 nucleotides: TGTGCCAGCATTCGGGGAACGAATGAAAAACTGTTTTTT. The V gene is TRBV6-5, the J gene TRBJ1-4; D is uncertain. V was cut by 7 bases and J by 5 bases, with 11 bases left in between. CDR1 and CDR2 (germline): MNHEY, SVGAGI. The CDR3 totals 13 residues.

The chain carries TRBV5-1 and TRBJ2-2, with 8 nucleotides matching TRBD1. The germline CDR1 and CDR2 sequences are SGHRS and YFSETQ. This CDR3 contains 15 residues. V trimming: 2 bases; J trimming: 6 bases; junction bases outside the gene matches: 6. The CDR3 DNA is TGCGCCAGCAGCTTCCAGGGGGCGAAAGCCGGGGAGCTGTTTTTT. As protein: CASSFQGAKAGELFF.

The chain recombines TRBV10-3 with TRBJ1-6; perhaps TRBD1 as D (6 bases). Germline-derived CDR1 and CDR2 are ENHRY and SYGVKD. The CDR3 spans 16 residues. The germline V and J ends were trimmed by 3 bases and 0 bases, with 9 bases remaining between them. The CDR3 loop is CAISDRGSSYNSPLHF. The CDR3 bases are TGTGCCATCAGTGATAGGGGGAGCTCCTATAATTCACCCCTCCACTTT.

The CDR3 is CAWKTPQVVYEQYF. CDR3 coding DNA: TGTGCCTGGAAGACGCCCCAGGTTGTCTACGAGCAGTACTTC. This chain joins TRBV30 and TRBJ2-7; D gene uncertain. The germline gives CDR1 GTSNPN, CDR2 SVGIG (reference sequence). V lost 4 bases, J lost 3 bases, and 16 bases lay in between. This CDR3 contains 14 residues. Full variable domain (rest looked up from reference TRBV30 and TRBJ2-7): SQTIHQWPATLVQPVGSPLSLECTVEGTSNPNLYWYRQAAGRGLQLLFYSVGIGQISSEVPQNLSASRPQDRQFILSSKKLLLSDSGFYLCAWKTPQVVYEQYFGPGTRLTVT.

This clone was seen more than once but under ten times. This sequence joins TRBV30 and TRBJ1-2, with D unclear. The V gene's germline CDR1 is GTSNPN and CDR2 SVGIG (reference sequence). The CDR3 extends over 14 amino acids. Trimming shortened V by 1 base and J by 1 base, and 10 bases separated the two germline ends. CDR3 amino acids: CAWSGRPSNYGYTF. The CDR3 bases are TGTGCCTGGAGTGGAAGACCTAGTAACTATGGCTACACCTTC.